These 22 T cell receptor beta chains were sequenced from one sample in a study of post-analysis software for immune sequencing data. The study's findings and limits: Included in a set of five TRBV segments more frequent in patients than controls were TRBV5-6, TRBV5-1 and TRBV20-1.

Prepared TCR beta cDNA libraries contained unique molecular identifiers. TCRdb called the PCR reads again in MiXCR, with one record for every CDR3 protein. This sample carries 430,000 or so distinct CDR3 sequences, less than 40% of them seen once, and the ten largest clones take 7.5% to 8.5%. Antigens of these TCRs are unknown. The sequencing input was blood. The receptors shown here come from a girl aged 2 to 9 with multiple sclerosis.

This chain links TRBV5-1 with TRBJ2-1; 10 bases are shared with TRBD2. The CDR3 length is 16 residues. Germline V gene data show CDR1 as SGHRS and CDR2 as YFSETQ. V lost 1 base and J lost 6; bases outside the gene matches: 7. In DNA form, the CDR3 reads TGCGCCAGCAGCTTGCCGTCGGCTAGCGGGGGCAATGAGCAGTTCTTC. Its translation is CASSLPSASGGNEQFF.

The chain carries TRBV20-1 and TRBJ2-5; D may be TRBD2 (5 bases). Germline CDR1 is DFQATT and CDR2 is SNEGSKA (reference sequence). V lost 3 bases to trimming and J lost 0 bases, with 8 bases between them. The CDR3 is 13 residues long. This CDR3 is CSARGGYQETQYF. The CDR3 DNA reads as TGCAGTGCTAGGGGCGGGTACCAAGAGACCCAGTACTTC.

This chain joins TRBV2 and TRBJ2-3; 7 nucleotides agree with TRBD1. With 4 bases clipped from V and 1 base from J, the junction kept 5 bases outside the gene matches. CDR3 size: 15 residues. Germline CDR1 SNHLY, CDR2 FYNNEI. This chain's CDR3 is CASSADRLGTDTQYF. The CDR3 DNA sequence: TGTGCCAGCAGTGCGGACAGGCTCGGCACAGATACGCAGTATTTT.

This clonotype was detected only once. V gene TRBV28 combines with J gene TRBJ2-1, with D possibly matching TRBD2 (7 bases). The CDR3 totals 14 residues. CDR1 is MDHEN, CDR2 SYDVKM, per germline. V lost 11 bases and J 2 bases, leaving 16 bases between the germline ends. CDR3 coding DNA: TGTGCCGTACAGGGAGGGAGTACCTACAATGAGCAGTTCTTC. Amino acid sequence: CAVQGGSTYNEQFF.

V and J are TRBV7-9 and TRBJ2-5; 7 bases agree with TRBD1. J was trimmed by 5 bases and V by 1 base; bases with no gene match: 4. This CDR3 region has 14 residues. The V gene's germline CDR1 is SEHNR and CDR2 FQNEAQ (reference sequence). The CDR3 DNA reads TGTGCCAGCAGCTTAGTAGGACAGGCGGAGACCCAGTACTTC. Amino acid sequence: CASSLVGQAETQYF.

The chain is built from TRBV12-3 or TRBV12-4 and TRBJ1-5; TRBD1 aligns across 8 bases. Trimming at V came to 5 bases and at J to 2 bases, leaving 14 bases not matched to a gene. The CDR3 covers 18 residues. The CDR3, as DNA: TGTGCCAGCAGTCTTGGGACAGGATCACGGTTCGGCAATCAGCCCCAGCATTTT. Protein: CASSLGTGSRFGNQPQHF.

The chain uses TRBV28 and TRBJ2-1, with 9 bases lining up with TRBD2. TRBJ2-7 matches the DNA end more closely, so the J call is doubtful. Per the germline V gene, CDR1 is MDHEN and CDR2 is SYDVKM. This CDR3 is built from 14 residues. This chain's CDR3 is CAITTGTSYNEQYF. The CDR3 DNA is TGTGCCATCACCACCGGGACTAGCTACAATGAGCAGTACTTC.

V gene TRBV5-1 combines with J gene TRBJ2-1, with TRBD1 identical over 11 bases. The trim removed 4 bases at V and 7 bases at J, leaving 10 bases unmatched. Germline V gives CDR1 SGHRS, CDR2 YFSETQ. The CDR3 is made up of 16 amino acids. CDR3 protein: CASSHRTGGSVNEQFF. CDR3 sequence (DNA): TGCGCCAGCAGCCATCGGACAGGGGGCTCGGTTAATGAGCAGTTCTTC.

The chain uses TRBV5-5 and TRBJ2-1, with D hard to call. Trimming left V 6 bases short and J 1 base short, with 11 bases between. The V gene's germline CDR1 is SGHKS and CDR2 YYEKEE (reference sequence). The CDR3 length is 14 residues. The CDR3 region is CASKLGTSYNEQFF. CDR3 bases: TGTGCCAGCAAGCTCGGCACGTCCTACAATGAGCAGTTCTTC.

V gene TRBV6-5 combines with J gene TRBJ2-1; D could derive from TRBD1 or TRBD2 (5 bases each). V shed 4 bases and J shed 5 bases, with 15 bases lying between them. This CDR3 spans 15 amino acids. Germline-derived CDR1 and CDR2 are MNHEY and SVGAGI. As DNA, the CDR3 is TGTGCCAGCAGTTCCTCGGGGCCCCTTCACAATGAGCAGTTCTTC. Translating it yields CASSSSGPLHNEQFF.

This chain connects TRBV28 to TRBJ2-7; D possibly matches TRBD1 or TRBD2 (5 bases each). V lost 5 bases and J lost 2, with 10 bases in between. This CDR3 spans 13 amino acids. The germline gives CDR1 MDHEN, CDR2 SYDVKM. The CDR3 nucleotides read TGTGCCAGCAGTCGGGACCTAACCTACGAGCAGTACTTC. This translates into CASSRDLTYEQYF.

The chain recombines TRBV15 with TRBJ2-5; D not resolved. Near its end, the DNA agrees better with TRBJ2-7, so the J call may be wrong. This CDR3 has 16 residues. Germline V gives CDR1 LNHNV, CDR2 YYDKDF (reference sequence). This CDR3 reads CATAPLSSNSPYEQYF. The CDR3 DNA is TGTGCCACCGCGCCTTTGAGCAGTAACTCGCCGTACGAGCAGTACTTC.

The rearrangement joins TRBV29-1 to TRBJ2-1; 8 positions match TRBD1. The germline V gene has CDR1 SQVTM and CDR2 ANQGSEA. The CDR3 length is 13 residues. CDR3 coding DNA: TGCAGTGCCGGACAGGGACGACTCAATGAGCAGTTCTTC. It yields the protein CSAGQGRLNEQFF.

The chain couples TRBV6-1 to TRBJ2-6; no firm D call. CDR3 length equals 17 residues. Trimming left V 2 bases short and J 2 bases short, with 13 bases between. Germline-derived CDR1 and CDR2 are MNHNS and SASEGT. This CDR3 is CASSEIFRAAGANVLTF. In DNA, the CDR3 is TGTGCCAGCAGTGAAATTTTTCGGGCTGCTGGGGCCAACGTCCTGACTTTC.

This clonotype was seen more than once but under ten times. The CDR3 region has the DNA TGTGCCAGCAGTCAAAGGACACTCCCTCTCAATGAGCAGTTCTTC. Its protein is CASSQRTLPLNEQFF. The J gene is TRBJ2-1, the V gene TRBV6-6; TRBD1 might be the D (5 bases). Per the germline V gene, CDR1 is MNHNY and CDR2 is SVGAGI (reference sequence). The CDR3 length is 15 residues. Trimming cost V 5 bases and J 6 bases, with 17 bases left between them.

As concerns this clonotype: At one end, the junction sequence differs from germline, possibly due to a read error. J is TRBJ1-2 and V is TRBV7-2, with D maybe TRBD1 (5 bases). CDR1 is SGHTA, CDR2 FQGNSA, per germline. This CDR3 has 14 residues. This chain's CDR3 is CASSQTARNYGHTF. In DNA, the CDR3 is TGTGCCAGCAGCCAGACAGCACGTAACTATGGCCACACCTTC.

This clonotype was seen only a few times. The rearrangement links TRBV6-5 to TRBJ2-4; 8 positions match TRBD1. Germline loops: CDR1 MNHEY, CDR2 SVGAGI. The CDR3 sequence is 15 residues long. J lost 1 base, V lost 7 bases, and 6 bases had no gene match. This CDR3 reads CASKTGGSAKNIQYF. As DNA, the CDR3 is TGTGCCAGCAAAACAGGGGGGTCGGCCAAAAACATTCAGTACTTC.

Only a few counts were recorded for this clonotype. The DNA for the CDR3 is TGTGCCAGCAGTTTATTGCCTCATTACTATGGCTACACCTTC. Protein sequence: CASSLLPHYYGYTF. The rearrangement uses TRBV12-3 or TRBV12-4 and TRBJ1-2; D not resolved. V lost 2 bases, J lost 3 bases, and 10 bases lay in between. CDR3 length equals 14 residues.

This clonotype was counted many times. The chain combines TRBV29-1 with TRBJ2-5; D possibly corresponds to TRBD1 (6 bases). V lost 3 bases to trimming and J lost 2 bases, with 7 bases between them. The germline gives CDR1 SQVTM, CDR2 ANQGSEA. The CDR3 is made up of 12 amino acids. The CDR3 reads CSVETGQETQYF. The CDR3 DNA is TGCAGCGTTGAGACAGGACAAGAGACCCAGTACTTC.

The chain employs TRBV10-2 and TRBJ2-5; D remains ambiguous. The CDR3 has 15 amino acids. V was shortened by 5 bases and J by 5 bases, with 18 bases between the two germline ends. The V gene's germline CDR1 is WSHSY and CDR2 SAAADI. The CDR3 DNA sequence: TGCGCCAGCAGTCCCTCCGGGTCCCTAACGGAGACCCAGTACTTC. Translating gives CASSPSGSLTETQYF.

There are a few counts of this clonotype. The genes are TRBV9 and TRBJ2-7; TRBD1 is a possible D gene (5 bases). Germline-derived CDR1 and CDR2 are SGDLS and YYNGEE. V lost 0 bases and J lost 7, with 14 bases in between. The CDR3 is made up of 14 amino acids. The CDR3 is CASSVGPGSREQYF. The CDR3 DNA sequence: TGTGCCAGCAGCGTAGGCCCAGGGTCCCGGGAGCAGTACTTC.

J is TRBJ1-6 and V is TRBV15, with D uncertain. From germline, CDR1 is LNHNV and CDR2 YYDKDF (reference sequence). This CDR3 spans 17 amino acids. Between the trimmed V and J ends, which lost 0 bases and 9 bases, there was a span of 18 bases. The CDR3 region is CATSRDPGRKALSPLHF. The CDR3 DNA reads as TGTGCCACCAGCAGAGATCCTGGACGCAAGGCCCTTTCACCCCTCCACTTT.